The 13 T cell receptor beta chains given below trace back to one sample, sequenced in a study of T cells in Graves' hyperthyroidism and ophthalmopathy. RNA transcripts yielded amplified TCR beta CDR3 regions. HTBI primers drove first-round RT-PCR of the TCR CDR3. A single record per CDR3 protein comes from TCRdb applying MiXCR to the multiplex PCR reads. The sample carries under 300,000 distinct CDR3 sequences, roughly 13% recorded once. The sequencing input was blood. These receptors were obtained from a woman between 40 and 55 years old with Graves' hyperthyroidism.

This clonotype was seen at least ten times. The J gene is TRBJ1-5, the V gene TRBV7-2; D possibly corresponds to TRBD1 (5 bases). CDR3 length: 17 amino acids. CDR1 and CDR2 from the germline V gene are SGHTA and FQGNSA. Trimming left V 1 base short and J 3 bases short, with 16 bases between. The chain's CDR3 is CASSLGRRVYFNQPQHF. The DNA for the CDR3 is TGTGCCAGCAGCTTAGGGCGCAGGGTGTATTTCAATCAGCCCCAGCATTTT.

This clonotype was seen ten or more times. V usage is TRBV11-2 and J usage is TRBJ2-3; D is perhaps TRBD2 (6 bases). Trimming took off 2 bases at V and 4 bases at J, with 16 bases between the two ends. The CDR3 is 16 amino acids. Germline lookup yields CDR1 SGHAT and CDR2 FQNNGV. The CDR3 DNA reads TGTGCCAGCAGCTTATTAACGGGAGCTAGGGCAGATACGCAGTATTTT. It yields the protein CASSLLTGARADTQYF.

This clonotype was seen ten or more times. The chain joins TRBV28 to TRBJ2-2; 7 nucleotides agree with TRBD1. Unmatched junction bases numbered 6, after V lost 5 bases and J lost 3 bases. The V gene's germline CDR1 is MDHEN and CDR2 SYDVKM. CDR3 size: 15 residues. In nucleotides, the CDR3 is TGTGCCAGCAGTCGCCCTGACAGGGACACCGGGGAGCTGTTTTTT. The encoded protein is CASSRPDRDTGELFF.

The DNA for the CDR3 is TGTGCCAGTAGTCCCCGGGACAGCTATGGCTACACCTTC. Protein sequence: CASSPRDSYGYTF. The V call is TRBV19, the J call TRBJ1-2, with 7 bases that match TRBD1. The CDR3 has 13 residues. V lost 5 bases to trimming and J lost 4 bases; unmatched junction nucleotides: 4. Germline CDR1 reads LNHDA; CDR2 reads SQIVND (reference sequence). Full variable domain (missing parts from reference TRBV19 and TRBJ1-2): DGGITQSPKYLFRKEGQNVTLSCEQNLNHDAMYWYRQDPGQGLRLIYYSQIVNDFQKGDIAEGYSVSREKKESFPLTVTSAQKNPTAFYLCASSPRDSYGYTFGSGTRLTVV.

This clonotype was observed a few times. The CDR3 sequence is CASSPGTGAQGTGYTF. CDR3 DNA: TGTGCCAGCTCACCGGGGACAGGGGCGCAAGGGACCGGCTACACCTTC. The rearrangement joins TRBV18 to TRBJ1-2; 10 bases match TRBD1. The germline gives CDR1 KGHSH, CDR2 LQKENI. V shed 3 bases, J shed 8 bases, and the junction held 12 bases outside the gene matches. CDR3 length: 16 amino acids.

This clonotype was recorded many times. V and J are TRBV5-1 and TRBJ1-4, with 9 bases identical to TRBD1. CDR3 length equals 15 residues. V was clipped by 3 bases and J by 7 bases; unmatched bases: 7. Germline V CDR1 and CDR2: SGHRS, YFSETQ. CDR3 in DNA: TGCGCCAGCAGCTCTACAGGGGGCGAGGGTGAAAAACTGTTTTTT. Translated, it gives CASSSTGGEGEKLFF.

There are many counts of this clonotype. The rearrangement uses TRBV12-3 or TRBV12-4 and TRBJ2-3; D is unclear. The CDR3 spans 11 residues. Deletions cut 5 bases from V and 3 bases from J, with 3 bases between. This CDR3 is CASSVTDTQYF. Written as DNA, the CDR3 is TGTGCCAGCAGTGTGACAGATACGCAGTATTTT.

This clonotype was seen ten or more times. The chain employs TRBV6-1 and TRBJ2-5; D unclear. This CDR3 contains 13 residues. V shed 8 bases and J shed 5 bases, with 15 bases lying between them. Germline assignment: CDR1 MNHNS and CDR2 SASEGT. This chain's CDR3 is CASLEQAHETQYF. The CDR3 nucleotides read TGTGCCAGCTTGGAGCAGGCCCACGAGACCCAGTACTTC.

This clonotype was seen a handful of times. The CDR3 loop is CASSQRPVTSTDTQYF. In DNA form, the CDR3 reads TGCGCCAGCAGCCAAAGGCCAGTTACTAGCACAGATACGCAGTATTTT. The chain combines TRBV4-1 with TRBJ2-3; D unclear. Germline V lookup: CDR1 MGHRA, CDR2 YSYEKL. The germline V and J ends were trimmed by 2 bases and 0 bases, with 12 bases remaining between them. The CDR3 length is 16 residues.

A few counts support this clonotype. The chain uses TRBV19 and TRBJ1-6, with D possibly being TRBD1 (6 bases). There are 15 residues in the CDR3. Germline CDR1 reads LNHDA; CDR2 reads SQIVND (reference sequence). Trimming took off 5 bases at V and 8 bases at J, with 16 bases between the two ends. The CDR3 bases are TGTGCCAGTAGTTCGGGGGGGGCAAGGTATTCACCCCTCCACTTT. This codes for CASSSGGARYSPLHF.

The chain's CDR3 is CSAWSTAGYTF. In DNA, the CDR3 is TGCAGTGCCTGGTCCACGGCTGGCTACACCTTC. The chain joins TRBV20-1 to TRBJ1-2; no clear D gene. The germline V gene has CDR1 DFQATT and CDR2 SNEGSKA (reference sequence). CDR3 size: 11 residues. Trimming cost V 6 bases and J 7 bases, with 12 bases left between them.

The chain combines TRBV27 with TRBJ2-3; no firm D call. The ends were cut back, 5 bases at V and 2 bases at J, with 14 bases in the middle. This CDR3 has 15 residues. Germline assignment: CDR1 MNHEY and CDR2 SMNVEV (reference sequence). In nucleotides, the CDR3 is TGTGCCAGCAGTCCCAGCCCGAGACCCACAGATACGCAGTATTTT. Translating it yields CASSPSPRPTDTQYF.

This clonotype has only a few counts. The chain carries TRBV15 and TRBJ2-3; 8 positions match TRBD2. This CDR3 contains 15 residues. Germline V gene lookup returns CDR1 LNHNV and CDR2 YYDKDF (reference sequence). V shed 3 bases, J shed 6 bases, and the junction held 8 bases outside the gene matches. DNA of the CDR3: TGTGCCACCAGCAGGTGGGGGACTAGGACGGATACGCAGTATTTT. Translating gives CATSRWGTRTDTQYF.